The 5 T cell receptor beta chains below were found in one sample sequenced in a study of blood T cells in healthy people across ages. Together with a sample-barcoded 5' primer, a J-beta primer mix was included in a second PCR lasting roughly 6 to 12 cycles. Each CDR3 protein is one row after TCRdb ran MiXCR on the 5' RACE reads. The sample yields around 800,000 distinct CDR3 sequences, 46% seen once. Sample: blood. These TCRs come from an elderly man in good health.

This clonotype has more than one count but fewer than ten. The junction and the germline gene differ at one end; a read error may be behind it. The V gene is TRBV29-1, the J gene TRBJ2-1; a weak D match, TRBD1 (6 bases). Per the germline V gene, CDR1 is SQVTM and CDR2 is ANQGSEA. This CDR3 is 14 amino acids long. This CDR3 is CSVVRGSSHNEQFF. Written as DNA, the CDR3 is TGCAGCGTTGTCAGGGGAAGCTCCCACAATGAGCAGTTCTTC.

The V call is TRBV20-1, the J call TRBJ2-3; D remains ambiguous. This CDR3 has 13 residues. Germline V CDR1 and CDR2: DFQATT, SNEGSKA (reference sequence). V shed 3 bases and J shed 0 bases, with 7 bases lying between them. This CDR3 is CSASVASTDTQYF. The CDR3 DNA reads as TGCAGTGCTAGTGTAGCTAGCACAGATACGCAGTATTTT.

The V and J genes are TRBV20-1 and TRBJ1-2; D not resolved. This CDR3 region has 13 residues. The germline V gene has CDR1 DFQATT and CDR2 SNEGSKA (reference sequence). V dropped 2 bases and J dropped 4 bases, with 11 bases sitting between them. In DNA, the CDR3 is TGCAGTGCTAGATCCGGACTCAGCTATGGCTACACCTTC. The encoded protein is CSARSGLSYGYTF.

The rearrangement joins TRBV10-3 to TRBJ2-1, with 9 bases lining up with TRBD2. Trimming at V came to 3 bases and at J to 2 bases, leaving 8 bases not matched to a gene. CDR3 size: 17 residues. Germline CDR1 and CDR2: ENHRY and SYGVKD. The CDR3 region is CAISDGLASQPYNEQFF. The CDR3 region has the DNA TGTGCCATCAGTGATGGACTAGCGAGCCAACCCTACAATGAGCAGTTCTTC.

The chain uses TRBV27 and TRBJ2-7, with D perhaps TRBD1 (6 bases). CDR3 length equals 15 residues. Per the germline V gene, CDR1 is MNHEY and CDR2 is SMNVEV (reference sequence). The V and J ends lost 3 bases and 0 bases respectively, with 12 bases between them. The CDR3: CASSFRDTSSYEQYF. In DNA form, the CDR3 reads TGTGCCAGCAGTTTTCGGGACACAAGCTCCTACGAGCAGTACTTC.